This T cell receptor beta chain derives from a study of OX40 agonist ivuxolimab in advanced cancers. Whole-study findings and limits: Among the lowest peripheral clonal expansion occurred in 0.1-3.0 mg/kg partial responders.

As for this clone: Its cognate antigen is unknown.

Germline assignment: CDR1 MNHNS and CDR2 SASEGT. The J segment lost 7 bases and the V segment lost 4 bases, leaving 10 bases of the junction unmatched. This CDR3 is built from 15 residues. Profiled with immunoSEQ multiplex PCR; TCRdb holds only in-frame clones, not every one. There are just over 60,000 clones in the sample; roughly 90% occur only once, and 0.5% to 0.75% lies in the top ten. This specimen was CD4+ or CD8+ T cells sorted from blood, taken in a trial of the OX40 agonist ivuxolimab. V is TRBV6-1 and J is TRBJ2-1; TRBD1 matches at 7 bases. The receptor was isolated from an adult with an advanced solid tumor such as melanoma, head and neck, liver or kidney cancer. The CDR3 spells CASSAGGRRSNEQFF. Written as DNA, the CDR3 is TGTGCCAGCAGTGCAGGGGGACGGCGGTCGAATGAGCAGTTCTTC.